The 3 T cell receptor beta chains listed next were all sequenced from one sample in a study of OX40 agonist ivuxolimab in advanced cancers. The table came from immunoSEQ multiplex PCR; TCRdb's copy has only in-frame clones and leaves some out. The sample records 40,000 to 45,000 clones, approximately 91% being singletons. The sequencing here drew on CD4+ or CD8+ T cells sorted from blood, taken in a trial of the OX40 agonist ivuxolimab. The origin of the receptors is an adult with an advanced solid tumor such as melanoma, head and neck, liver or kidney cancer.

CDR3 loop: CASSPRRETDEQFF. The CDR3, as DNA: TGTGCCAGCAGCCCCAGGAGGGAGACCGATGAGCAGTTCTTC. This chain connects TRBV7-9 to TRBJ2-1, with a weak D call TRBD2 (6 bases). Germline V lookup: CDR1 SEHNR, CDR2 FQNEAQ (reference sequence). The CDR3 length is 14 residues. V shed 5 bases and J shed 8 bases, with 16 bases lying between them.

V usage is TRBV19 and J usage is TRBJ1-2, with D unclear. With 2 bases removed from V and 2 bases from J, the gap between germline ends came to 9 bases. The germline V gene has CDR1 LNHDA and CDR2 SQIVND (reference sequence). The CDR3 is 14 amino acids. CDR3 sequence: CASSIRVENYGYTF. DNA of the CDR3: TGTGCCAGTAGTATAAGGGTGGAGAACTATGGCTACACCTTC.

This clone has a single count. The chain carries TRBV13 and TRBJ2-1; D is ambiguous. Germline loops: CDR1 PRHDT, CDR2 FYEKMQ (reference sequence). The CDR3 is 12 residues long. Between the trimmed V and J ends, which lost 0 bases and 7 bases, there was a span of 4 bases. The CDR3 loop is CASSLGINEQFF. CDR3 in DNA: TGTGCCAGCAGCTTAGGTATAAATGAGCAGTTCTTC.